This T cell receptor (beta chain) was recovered during a study of T cell changes during pregnancy in multiple sclerosis. Measured with immunoSEQ multiplex PCR; TCRdb has only the in-frame clones, and not every one. The data hold 40,000 to 50,000 clones, with 92% observed a single time. The CDR3 runs to 14 residues. The germline CDR1 and CDR2 sequences are SGHAT and FQNNGV. V was shortened by 5 bases and J by 8 bases, with 19 bases between the two germline ends. This clone was seen only a few times. This chain uses TRBV11-2 with TRBJ2-7, with D tentatively TRBD2 (6 bases). The sequence derives from a female donor in good health, enrolled as a control in a pregnancy study. Sequenced material: CD4+ T cells from peripheral blood mononuclear cells, taken in the second trimester of pregnancy. CDR3 region: CASSPGDPGVKQYF. For the CDR3, the DNA is TGTGCCAGCAGCCCCGGGGACCCGGGGGTGAAGCAGTACTTC.